These 9 T cell receptor beta chains came from one sample sequenced in a study of cytomegalovirus exposure and HLA in healthy donors. Here immunoSEQ multiplex PCR was the method, and the copy in TCRdb shows in-frame clones only, minus some. This sample has fewer than 350,000 clones, with approximately 90% found just once. Sample: PBMCs. All receptors come from a woman between 18 and 30 years old in good health and CMV-seronegative.

This sequence joins TRBV5-4 and TRBJ1-2; D possibly corresponds to TRBD1 (5 bases). Per the germline V gene, CDR1 is SGHNT and CDR2 is YYREEE (reference sequence). The V end lost 0 bases, the J end lost 4 bases, and 13 bases lay between the germline ends. The CDR3 extends over 15 amino acids. DNA of the CDR3: TGTGCCAGCAGCTTGGAGTCAGGGACTCTCTATGGCTACACCTTC. It encodes CASSLESGTLYGYTF. Together with reference TRBV5-4 and TRBJ1-2, the CDR3 gives the full variable domain: ETGVTQSPTHLIKTRGQQVTLRCSSQSGHNTVSWYQQALGQGPQFIFQYYREEENGRGNFPPRFSGLQFPNYSSELNVNALELDDSALYLCASSLESGTLYGYTFGSGTRLTVV.

The V call is TRBV10-2, the J call TRBJ1-1; D may be TRBD1 (6 bases). Trimming took 9 bases from V and 11 from J, leaving 28 bases between them. This CDR3 region has 15 residues. Germline V gives CDR1 WSHSY, CDR2 SAAADI. CDR3 DNA sequence: TGCGCCAGGCGTCCCCCCCCAGGGGAAGAGGGAGAGGCTTTCTTT. Translated: CARRPPPGEEGEAFF.

The genes are TRBV11-1 and TRBJ1-1; 7 positions agree with TRBD1. Trimming took 5 bases from V and 1 from J; bases not matched to a gene: 4. Germline CDR1 and CDR2: SGHAT and FQDESV (reference sequence). This CDR3 is 14 amino acids long. The CDR3, as DNA: TGTGCCAGCAGCCCGGGACAGAAGAACACTGAAGCTTTCTTT. Protein sequence: CASSPGQKNTEAFF.

This clone was seen a few times. DNA of the CDR3: TGCGCCAGCCGATTGGGGGGCACCAAATACGAGCAGTACTTC. It is translated as CASRLGGTKYEQYF. The V and J genes are TRBV5-1 and TRBJ2-7, with D perhaps TRBD1 or TRBD2 (6 bases each). V dropped 7 bases and J dropped 4 bases, with 18 bases sitting between them. CDR1 and CDR2 (germline): SGHRS, YFSETQ. This CDR3 region has 14 residues. The complete variable domain, with remaining parts taken from reference TRBV5-1 and TRBJ2-7, reads KAGVTQTPRYLIKTRGQQVTLSCSPISGHRSVSWYQQTPGQGLQFLFEYFSETQRNKGNFPGRFSGRQFSNSRSEMNVSTLELGDSALYLCASRLGGTKYEQYFGPGTRLTVT.

The gene calls are TRBV27 and TRBJ2-1; 10 nucleotides line up with TRBD2. The germline CDR1 and CDR2 sequences are MNHEY and SMNVEV (reference sequence). This CDR3 has 15 residues. J gave up 3 bases and V 6 bases, and 5 bases lay outside the gene matches. The CDR3 DNA reads as TGTGCCAGCAGCCACCCTAGCGGGGGCTACAATGAGCAGTTCTTC. Its translation is CASSHPSGGYNEQFF.

The V gene is TRBV6-5, the J gene TRBJ2-7; the match to TRBD1 covers 10 bases. Per the germline V gene, CDR1 is MNHEY and CDR2 is SVGAGI. V lost 4 bases to trimming and J lost 5 bases; unmatched junction nucleotides: 11. CDR3 length: 16 residues. Written as DNA, the CDR3 is TGTGCCAGCAGTTCTGCCGCCGACAGGGGGCTCCACGAGCAGTACTTC. This translates into CASSSAADRGLHEQYF.

The J gene is TRBJ1-2, the V gene TRBV28; D possibly corresponds to TRBD1 (6 bases). The V gene lost 6 bases and the J gene lost 7 bases, with 9 bases spanning the gap. Germline V lookup: CDR1 MDHEN, CDR2 SYDVKM. The CDR3 runs to 11 residues. The CDR3 region is CASSRGGGYTF. CDR3 DNA sequence: TGTGCCAGCAGCAGAGGGGGTGGCTACACCTTC.

The chain has TRBV19 and TRBJ1-1; TRBD1 agrees at 7 bases. Germline CDR1 and CDR2: LNHDA and SQIVND (reference sequence). This CDR3 comprises 14 residues. Trimming cost V 4 bases and J 4 bases; bases outside gene matches: 6. In DNA, the CDR3 is TGTGCCAGTAGTACTCTACAGGGGCGCACTGAAGCTTTCTTT. The encoded protein is CASSTLQGRTEAFF.

This clone was observed a single time. The same CDR3 can be traced to other DNA sequences in this sample. The rearrangement uses TRBV30 and TRBJ2-3; 8 nucleotides match TRBD2. CDR1 is GTSNPN, CDR2 SVGIG, per germline (reference sequence). The CDR3 consists of 13 residues. The CDR3 DNA reads as TGTGCTGGAGGAGCGGGAGTCACAGATACGCAGTATTTT. Translated, it gives CAGGAGVTDTQYF.